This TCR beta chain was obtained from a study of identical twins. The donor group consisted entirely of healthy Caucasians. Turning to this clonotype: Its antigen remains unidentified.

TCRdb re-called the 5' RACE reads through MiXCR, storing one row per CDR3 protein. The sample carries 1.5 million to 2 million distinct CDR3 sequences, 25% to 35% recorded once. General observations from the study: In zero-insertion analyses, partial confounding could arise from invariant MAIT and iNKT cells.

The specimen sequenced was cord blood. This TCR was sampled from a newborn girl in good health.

As DNA, the CDR3 is TGTGCCACCAGTGATTTGGACCTAGCGGGAGGGCCATACCCCCAGCAGTTCTTC. Translating it yields CATSDLDLAGGPYPQQFF. This rearrangement joins TRBV24-1 to TRBJ2-1; the match to TRBD2 covers 12 bases. CDR1 is KGHDR, CDR2 SFDVKD, per germline. The CDR3 extends over 18 amino acids. V trimming: 0 bases; J trimming: 11 bases; junction bases outside the gene matches: 13.